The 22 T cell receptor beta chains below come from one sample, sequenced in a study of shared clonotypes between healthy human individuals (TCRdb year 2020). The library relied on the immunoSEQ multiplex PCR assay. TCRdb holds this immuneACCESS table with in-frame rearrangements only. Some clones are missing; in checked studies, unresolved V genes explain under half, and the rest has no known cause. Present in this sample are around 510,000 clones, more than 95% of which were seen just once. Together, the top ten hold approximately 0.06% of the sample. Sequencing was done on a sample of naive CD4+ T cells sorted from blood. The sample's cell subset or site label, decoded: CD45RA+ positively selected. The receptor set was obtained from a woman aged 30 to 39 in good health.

CDR3: CASRWDRTEAFF. In DNA form, the CDR3 reads TGCGCCAGCAGGTGGGACAGGACTGAAGCTTTCTTT. The chain has TRBV5-1 and TRBJ1-1, with 8 bases fitting TRBD1. The V segment lost 5 bases and the J segment 5 bases; nucleotides outside the gene matches: 2. Per the germline V gene, CDR1 is SGHRS and CDR2 is YFSETQ. The CDR3 has 12 residues.

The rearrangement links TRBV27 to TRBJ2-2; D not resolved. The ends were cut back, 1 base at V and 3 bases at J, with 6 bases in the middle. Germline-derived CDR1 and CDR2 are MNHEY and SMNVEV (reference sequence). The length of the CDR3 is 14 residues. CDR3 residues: CASSLFRYTGELFF. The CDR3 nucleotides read TGTGCCAGCAGTTTATTCAGATACACCGGGGAGCTGTTTTTT.

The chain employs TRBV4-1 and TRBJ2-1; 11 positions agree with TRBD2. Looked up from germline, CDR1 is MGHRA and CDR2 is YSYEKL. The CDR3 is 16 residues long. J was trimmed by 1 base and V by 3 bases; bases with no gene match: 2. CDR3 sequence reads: CASSHPSGRSYNEQFF. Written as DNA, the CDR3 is TGCGCCAGCAGCCACCCTAGCGGGAGGTCCTACAATGAGCAGTTCTTC.

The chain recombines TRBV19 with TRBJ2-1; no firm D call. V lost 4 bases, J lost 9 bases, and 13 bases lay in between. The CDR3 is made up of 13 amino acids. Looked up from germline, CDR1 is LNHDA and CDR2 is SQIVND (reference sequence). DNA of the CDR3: TGTGCCAGTAGTACTTCGCGTGAGAGTGAGCAGTTCTTC. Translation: CASSTSRESEQFF.

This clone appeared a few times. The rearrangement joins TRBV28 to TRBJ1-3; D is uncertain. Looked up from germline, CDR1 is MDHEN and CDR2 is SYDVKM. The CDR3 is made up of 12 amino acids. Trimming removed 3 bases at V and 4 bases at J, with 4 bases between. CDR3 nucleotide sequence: TGTGCCAGCAGTTTTCAGGGAAACACCATATATTTT. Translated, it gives CASSFQGNTIYF. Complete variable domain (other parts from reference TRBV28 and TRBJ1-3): DVKVTQSSRYLVKRTGEKVFLECVQDMDHENMFWYRQDPGLGLRLIYFSYDVKMKEKGDIPEGYSVSREKKERFSLILESASTNQTSMYLCASSFQGNTIYFGEGSWLTVV.

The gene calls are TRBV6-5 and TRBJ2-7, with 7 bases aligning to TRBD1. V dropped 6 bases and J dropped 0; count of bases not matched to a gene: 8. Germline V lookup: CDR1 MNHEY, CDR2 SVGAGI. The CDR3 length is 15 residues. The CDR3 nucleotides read TGTGCCAGCAGCAAAGACCGGGACAGCTCCTACGAGCAGTACTTC. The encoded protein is CASSKDRDSSYEQYF.

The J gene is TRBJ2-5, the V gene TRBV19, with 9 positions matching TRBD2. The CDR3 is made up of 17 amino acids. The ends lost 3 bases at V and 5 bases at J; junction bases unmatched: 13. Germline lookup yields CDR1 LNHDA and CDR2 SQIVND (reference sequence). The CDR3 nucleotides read TGTGCCAGTAGTATCTGGACTAGCGACTCAAATCGGGAGACCCAGTACTTC. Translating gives CASSIWTSDSNRETQYF.

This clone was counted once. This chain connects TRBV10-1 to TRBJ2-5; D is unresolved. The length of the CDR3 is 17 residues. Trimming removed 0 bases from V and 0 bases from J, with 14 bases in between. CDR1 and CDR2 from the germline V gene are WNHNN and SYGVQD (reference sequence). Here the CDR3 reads CASSESTQSGYQETQYF. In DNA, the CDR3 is TGCGCCAGCAGTGAGTCGACACAATCTGGGTACCAAGAGACCCAGTACTTC.

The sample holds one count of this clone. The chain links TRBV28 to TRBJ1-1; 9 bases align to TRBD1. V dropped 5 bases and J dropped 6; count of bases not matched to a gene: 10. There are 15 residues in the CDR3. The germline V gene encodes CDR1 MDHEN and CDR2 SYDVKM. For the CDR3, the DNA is TGTGCCAGCAGTCTCTCACTACAGGGGGCGTCTGAAGCTTTCTTT. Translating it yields CASSLSLQGASEAFF.

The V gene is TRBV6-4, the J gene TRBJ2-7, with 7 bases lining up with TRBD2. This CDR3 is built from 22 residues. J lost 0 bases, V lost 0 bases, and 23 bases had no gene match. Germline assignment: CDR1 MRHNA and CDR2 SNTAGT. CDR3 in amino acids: CASSDSGLGGSLILANSYEQYF. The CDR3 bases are TGTGCCAGCAGTGACTCGGGTCTGGGGGGGAGTCTAATTCTTGCCAACTCCTACGAGCAGTACTTC.

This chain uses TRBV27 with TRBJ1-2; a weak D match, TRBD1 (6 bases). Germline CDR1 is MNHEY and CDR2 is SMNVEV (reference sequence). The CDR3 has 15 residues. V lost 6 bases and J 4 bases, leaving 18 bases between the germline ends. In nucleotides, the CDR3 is TGTGCCAGCAGCCAACAGGGTAGTATTTCCTATGGCTACACCTTC. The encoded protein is CASSQQGSISYGYTF.

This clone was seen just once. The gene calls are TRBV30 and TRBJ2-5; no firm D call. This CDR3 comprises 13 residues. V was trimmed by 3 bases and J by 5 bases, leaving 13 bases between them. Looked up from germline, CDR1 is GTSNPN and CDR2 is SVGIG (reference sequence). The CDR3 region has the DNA TGTGCCTGGAGCGAGGTCGGTAGGGAGACCCAGTACTTC. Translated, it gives CAWSEVGRETQYF.

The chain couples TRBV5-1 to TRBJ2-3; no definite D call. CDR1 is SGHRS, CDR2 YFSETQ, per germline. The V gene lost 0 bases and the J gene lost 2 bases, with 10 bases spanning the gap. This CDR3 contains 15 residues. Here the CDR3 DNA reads TGCGCCAGCAGCTTGGCCGGCACGATCACAGATACGCAGTATTTT. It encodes CASSLAGTITDTQYF.

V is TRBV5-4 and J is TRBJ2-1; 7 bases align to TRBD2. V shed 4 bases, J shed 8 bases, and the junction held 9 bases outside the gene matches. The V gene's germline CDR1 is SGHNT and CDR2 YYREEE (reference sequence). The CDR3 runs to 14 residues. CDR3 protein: CASSQGLFSHEQFF. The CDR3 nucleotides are TGTGCCAGCAGCCAGGGACTATTCAGCCATGAGCAGTTCTTC.

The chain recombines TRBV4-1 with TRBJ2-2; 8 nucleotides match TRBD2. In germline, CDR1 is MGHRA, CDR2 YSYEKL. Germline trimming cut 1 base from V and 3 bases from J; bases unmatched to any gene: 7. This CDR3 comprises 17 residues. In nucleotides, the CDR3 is TGCGCCAGCAGCCAAGGATTGGGGACTAGTTACACCGGGGAGCTGTTTTTT. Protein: CASSQGLGTSYTGELFF.

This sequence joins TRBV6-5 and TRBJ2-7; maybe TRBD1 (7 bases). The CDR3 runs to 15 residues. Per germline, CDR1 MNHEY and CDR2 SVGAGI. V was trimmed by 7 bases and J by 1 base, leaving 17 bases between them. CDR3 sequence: CASNRRQGGSYEQYF. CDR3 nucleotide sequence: TGTGCCAGCAACAGACGACAGGGAGGATCCTACGAGCAGTACTTC.

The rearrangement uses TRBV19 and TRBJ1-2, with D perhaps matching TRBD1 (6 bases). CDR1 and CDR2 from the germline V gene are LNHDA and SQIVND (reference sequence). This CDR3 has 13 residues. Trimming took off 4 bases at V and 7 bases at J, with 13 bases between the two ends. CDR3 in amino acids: CASSNPDSFGYTF. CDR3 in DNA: TGTGCCAGTAGTAACCCGGACAGCTTTGGCTACACCTTC.

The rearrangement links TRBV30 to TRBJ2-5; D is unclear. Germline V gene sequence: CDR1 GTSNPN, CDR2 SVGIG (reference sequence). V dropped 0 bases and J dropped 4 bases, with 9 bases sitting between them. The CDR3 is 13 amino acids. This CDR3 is CAWSVRLSETQYF. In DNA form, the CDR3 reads TGTGCCTGGAGTGTACGATTGTCAGAGACCCAGTACTTC.

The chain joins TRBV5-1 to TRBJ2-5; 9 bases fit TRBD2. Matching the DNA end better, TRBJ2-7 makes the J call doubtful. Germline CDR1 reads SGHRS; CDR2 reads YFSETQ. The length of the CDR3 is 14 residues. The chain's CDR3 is CASSGLAGTYEQYF. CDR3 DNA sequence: TGCGCCAGCAGTGGTCTAGCGGGAACATACGAGCAGTACTTC.

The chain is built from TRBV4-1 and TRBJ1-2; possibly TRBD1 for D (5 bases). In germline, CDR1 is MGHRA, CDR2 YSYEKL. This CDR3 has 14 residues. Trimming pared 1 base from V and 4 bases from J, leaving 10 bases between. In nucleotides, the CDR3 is TGCGCCAGCAGCCAAGCTTCGGGGGGCTATGGCTACACCTTC. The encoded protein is CASSQASGGYGYTF.

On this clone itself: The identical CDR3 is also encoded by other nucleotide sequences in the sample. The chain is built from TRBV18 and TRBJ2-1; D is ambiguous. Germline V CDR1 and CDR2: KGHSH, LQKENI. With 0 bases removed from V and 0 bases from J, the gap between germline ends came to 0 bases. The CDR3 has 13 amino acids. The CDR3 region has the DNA TGTGCCAGCTCACCACCCTCCTACAATGAGCAGTTCTTC. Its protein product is CASSPPSYNEQFF. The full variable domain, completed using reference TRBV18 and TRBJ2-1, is NAGVMQNPRHLVRRRGQEARLRCSPMKGHSHVYWYRQLPEEGLKFMVYLQKENIIDESGMPKERFSAEFPKEGPSILRIQQVVRGDSAAYFCASSPPSYNEQFFGPGTRLTVL.

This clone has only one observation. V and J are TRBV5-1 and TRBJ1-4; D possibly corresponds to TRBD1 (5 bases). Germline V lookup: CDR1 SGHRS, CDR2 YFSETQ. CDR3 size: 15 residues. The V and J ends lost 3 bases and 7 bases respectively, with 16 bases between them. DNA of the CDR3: TGCGCCAGCAGCTGGAGGGGCCAGGCGGGTGAAAAACTGTTTTTT. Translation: CASSWRGQAGEKLFF.